This paragraph covers one T cell receptor (beta chain) sequence. The antigen is not known. Only in-frame clones appear in the TCRdb table, and some are missing; sequencing was by immunoSEQ multiplex PCR. The data hold some 290,000 clones, with 70% to 90% observed a single time. Germline V gives CDR1 ENHRY, CDR2 SYGVKD. The CDR3 extends over 16 amino acids. J lost 8 bases, V lost 4 bases, and 12 bases had no gene match. This specimen comes from a study of Ad26.COV2.S vaccination and SARS-CoV-2 variants. Study-wide findings and caveats: Total T cell responses were possibly underestimated by TCR breadth and depth analyses. Spike-specific CD8+ and CD4+ T cell responses reportedly showed substantial breadth after vaccination.

Indicated treatment: over 15 received Ad26.COV2.S at low or high dose, single or two shots; roughly 5 received placebo; per-sample allocation not given. Sampling was done on day 63 after the first vaccine or placebo injection. The receptor was isolated from a person aged 18-65 years who received the Ad26.COV2.S COVID-19 vaccine or a placebo. The sequenced sample was peripheral blood, obtained in a trial of Ad26.COV2.S vaccine versus placebo. This chain connects TRBV10-3 to TRBJ2-1, with 9 bases identical to TRBD2. CDR3 in amino acids: CAISGPRASGVDEQFF. CDR3 coding DNA: TGTGCCATCAGTGGACCGAGGGCTAGCGGGGTGGATGAGCAGTTCTTC.